The 22 T cell receptor beta chains in this list originate from one sample, sequenced in a study of cytomegalovirus exposure and HLA in healthy donors. This PCR relied on a set of 60 Vbeta primers and 13 Jbeta primers. Profiling relied on immunoSEQ multiplex PCR, and the TCRdb table lists in-frame clones only, not all of them. The table lists approximately 130,000 clones, 81% of them singletons. The specimen was PBMCs. Source of these receptors: a young man in good health and CMV-seronegative.

Only a few counts were recorded for this clone. The CDR3 protein is CASSLSYQETQYF. In nucleotides, the CDR3 is TGTGCCAGCAGCCTATCGTACCAAGAGACCCAGTACTTC. The V and J genes are TRBV5-6 and TRBJ2-5; no definite D call. Germline CDR1 is SGHDT and CDR2 is YYEEEE. V lost 4 bases and J lost 0, with 7 bases in between. This CDR3 spans 13 amino acids.

This clone turned up a few times. The J gene is TRBJ1-2, the V gene TRBV9, with D maybe TRBD1 (5 bases). V lost 0 bases, J lost 8 bases, and 11 bases lay in between. The germline V gene has CDR1 SGDLS and CDR2 YYNGEE. The CDR3 contains 13 residues. This chain's CDR3 is CASSVGQLLGYTF. CDR3 sequence (DNA): TGTGCCAGCAGCGTAGGACAGCTTCTCGGCTACACCTTC.

The V call is TRBV27, the J call TRBJ2-1; tentative D call: TRBD2 (6 bases). This CDR3 spans 11 amino acids. CDR1 is MNHEY and CDR2 is SMNVEV in the germline V gene (reference sequence). V was trimmed by 8 bases and J by 9 bases, leaving 11 bases between them. CDR3 coding DNA: TGTGCCAGCGGGACTCCTGGTGAGCAGTTCTTC. Encoded protein: CASGTPGEQFF.

Regarding this clone: The junction differs from germline at one of its ends, possibly a read error. The chain employs TRBV5-4 and TRBJ2-7; a weak D match, TRBD1 (6 bases). The CDR3 extends over 13 amino acids. Germline V gene sequence: CDR1 SGHNT, CDR2 YYREEE (reference sequence). The CDR3 spells CASSLGHSYEQYF. CDR3 coding DNA: TGTGCCAGCAGTTTGGGACACTCCTACGAGCAGTACTTC.

The chain has TRBV7-2 and TRBJ2-5; 7 nucleotides match TRBD1. This CDR3 has 17 residues. In germline, CDR1 is SGHTA, CDR2 FQGNSA. The V and J ends lost 5 bases and 4 bases, in that order; junction bases with no gene match: 16. The CDR3 DNA follows: TGTGCCAGCAGCGCCCAGGGACAGACCTTCCCAGGAGAGACCCAGTACTTC. Its translation: CASSAQGQTFPGETQYF.

This clone was detected a few times. The chain joins TRBV7-9 to TRBJ1-2; D remains unclear. The CDR3 is 15 residues long. The V end lost 0 bases, the J end lost 1 base, and 9 bases lay between the germline ends. The germline CDR1 and CDR2 sequences are SEHNR and FQNEAQ (reference sequence). CDR3 nucleotides: TGTGCCAGCAGCTTAGCGGCGGGGTATAACTATGGCTACACCTTC. Translated, it gives CASSLAAGYNYGYTF.

This chain connects TRBV27 to TRBJ1-6, with TRBD1 identical over 9 bases. The germline V gene has CDR1 MNHEY and CDR2 SMNVEV (reference sequence). The CDR3 loop spans 16 amino acids. Unmatched junction bases numbered 9, after V lost 5 bases and J lost 7 bases. CDR3 coding DNA: TGTGCCAGCAGTCCCGAACAGGGGGCCGAAAATTCACCCCTCCACTTT. Protein product: CASSPEQGAENSPLHF.

This rearrangement joins TRBV2 to TRBJ2-2; 10 nucleotides line up with TRBD1. J was trimmed by 5 bases and V by 6 bases; bases with no gene match: 3. The V gene's germline CDR1 is SNHLY and CDR2 FYNNEI. The CDR3 extends over 14 amino acids. CDR3 in DNA: TGTGCCAGCAGGGGGGACAGGGGTACCGGGGAGCTGTTTTTT. Its protein product is CASRGDRGTGELFF. The entire variable domain, with the rest obtained from reference TRBV2 and TRBJ2-2, is as follows: EPEVTQTPSHQVTQMGQEVILRCVPISNHLYFYWYRQILGQKVEFLVSFYNNEISEKSEIFDDQFSVERPDGSNFTLKIRSTKLEDSAMYFCASRGDRGTGELFFGEGSRLTVL.

The chain uses TRBV7-9 and TRBJ2-7, with 13 nucleotides matching TRBD2. The CDR3 covers 17 residues. V trimming: 4 bases; J trimming: 3 bases; junction bases outside the gene matches: 9. The germline V gene encodes CDR1 SEHNR and CDR2 FQNEAQ (reference sequence). CDR3 sequence reads: CASSSWAGTSGVYEQYF. The CDR3 nucleotides are TGTGCCAGCAGCTCCTGGGCCGGGACTAGCGGGGTCTACGAGCAGTACTTC.

The V call is TRBV6-6, the J call TRBJ2-7; possible D gene TRBD2, 5 bases. CDR1 and CDR2 (germline): MNHNY, SVGAGI (reference sequence). The CDR3 covers 12 residues. Deletions cut 10 bases from V and 1 base from J, with 11 bases between. This chain's CDR3 is CATSGVSYEQYF. CDR3 DNA sequence: TGTGCCACCAGCGGTGTTTCCTACGAGCAGTACTTC.

This chain joins TRBV6-1 and TRBJ1-4; unclear D gene. CDR1 and CDR2 from the germline V gene are MNHNS and SASEGT. CDR3 length equals 14 residues. V lost 10 bases to trimming and J lost 5 bases, with 17 bases between them. The CDR3 DNA reads TGTGCCACCCACTATGACGGCCCGAATGAAAAACTGTTTTTT. Its protein product is CATHYDGPNEKLFF.

This clone was picked up a small number of times. The rearrangement links TRBV4-3 to TRBJ1-1; D remains unclear. CDR1 is LGHNA and CDR2 is YSLEER in the germline V gene. This CDR3 region has 14 residues. The V end was cut by 0 bases, the J end by 4 bases, with 9 bases between. CDR3 nucleotide sequence: TGCGCCAGCAGCCAAGAATGGCGCGGCACTGAAGCTTTCTTT. Translated: CASSQEWRGTEAFF.

The V call is TRBV15, the J call TRBJ1-5; D is uncertain. Germline V gene sequence: CDR1 LNHNV, CDR2 YYDKDF (reference sequence). There are 17 residues in the CDR3. Trimming left V 0 bases short and J 1 base short, with 13 bases between. The CDR3 DNA sequence: TGTGCCACCAGCAGAGATCGAACAGCCCAGAGCAATCAGCCCCAGCATTTT. This sequence encodes CATSRDRTAQSNQPQHF.

This chain joins TRBV6-4 and TRBJ1-1, with TRBD1 matching 8 bases. This CDR3 spans 14 amino acids. Germline trimming cut 5 bases from V and 6 bases from J; bases unmatched to any gene: 8. Germline CDR1 is MRHNA and CDR2 is SNTAGT. Written as DNA, the CDR3 is TGTGCCAGCAGTACAGGGGGAGATGGCTCTGAAGCTTTCTTT. It is translated as CASSTGGDGSEAFF.

This CDR3 is CASSRRDTTHYEQYF. CDR3 nucleotides: TGTGCCAGCAGCCGTCGGGACACCACCCACTACGAGCAGTACTTC. The chain carries TRBV9 and TRBJ2-7; perhaps TRBD1 as D (6 bases). V dropped 4 bases and J dropped 3 bases, with 17 bases sitting between them. Looked up from germline, CDR1 is SGDLS and CDR2 is YYNGEE. The CDR3 covers 15 residues. Full variable domain (rest looked up from reference TRBV9 and TRBJ2-7): DSGVTQTPKHLITATGQRVTLRCSPRSGDLSVYWYQQSLDQGLQFLIQYYNGEERAKGNILERFSAQQFPDLHSELNLSSLELGDSALYFCASSRRDTTHYEQYFGPGTRLTVT.

The chain combines TRBV5-6 with TRBJ1-1, with TRBD1 identical over 9 bases. Germline CDR1 SGHDT, CDR2 YYEEEE. V shed 3 bases, J shed 5 bases, and the junction held 5 bases outside the gene matches. CDR3 size: 14 residues. DNA for the CDR3: TGTGCCAGCAGCTACCACAGGGGGCGAACTGAAGCTTTCTTT. It codes for CASSYHRGRTEAFF.

The chain recombines TRBV7-2 with TRBJ1-2; 9 bases align to TRBD1. The CDR3 totals 14 residues. Looked up from germline, CDR1 is SGHTA and CDR2 is FQGNSA. Unmatched junction bases numbered 8, after V lost 4 bases and J lost 8 bases. The CDR3 region is CASSSEQGAKGYTF. CDR3 nucleotide sequence: TGTGCCAGCAGCTCCGAACAGGGGGCGAAGGGCTACACCTTC.

CDR3 sequence: CASRSIDRASEGYTF. The CDR3 DNA is TGTGCCAGCAGATCCATTGACAGGGCGTCGGAAGGCTACACCTTC. The chain uses TRBV27 and TRBJ1-2, with 7 bases identical to TRBD1. The CDR3 sequence is 15 residues long. Germline V gives CDR1 MNHEY, CDR2 SMNVEV (reference sequence). Germline trimming cut 6 bases from V and 8 bases from J; bases unmatched to any gene: 15.

This clone was seen a single time. The chain employs TRBV4-3 and TRBJ1-2; TRBD1 matches at 8 bases. V shed 2 bases and J 4 bases; nucleotides not matched to a gene: 6. The germline gives CDR1 LGHNA, CDR2 YSLEER. This CDR3 contains 15 residues. This CDR3 is CASSQPRGRSYGYTF. Here the CDR3 DNA reads TGCGCCAGCAGCCAACCCAGGGGGCGCAGCTATGGCTACACCTTC.

This clone was seen a few times. The chain employs TRBV14 and TRBJ2-1; 11 nucleotides align to TRBD2. Germline CDR1 reads SGHDN; CDR2 reads FVKESK. With 4 bases clipped from V and 2 bases from J, the junction kept 16 bases outside the gene matches. This CDR3 has 20 amino acids. The CDR3 loop is CASSRRAGTSGGLTYNEQFF. DNA of the CDR3: TGTGCCAGCAGCCGACGCGCGGGTACTAGCGGGGGCCTTACCTACAATGAGCAGTTCTTC.

Relative to its sample, this clone is medium-sized. The V call is TRBV27, the J call TRBJ2-1; TRBD1 might be the D (6 bases). CDR3 length: 17 residues. CDR1 is MNHEY and CDR2 is SMNVEV in the germline V gene (reference sequence). Trimming left V 5 bases short and J 2 bases short, with 19 bases between. CDR3 loop: CASSHYRDTFTYNEQFF. The DNA for the CDR3 is TGTGCCAGCAGTCACTACAGGGACACCTTCACCTACAATGAGCAGTTCTTC.

The CDR3 is CASSYGGALNEQYF. DNA for the CDR3: TGTGCCAGCAGTTACGGGGGGGCTCTGAATGAGCAGTACTTC. The J gene is TRBJ2-7, the V gene TRBV6-5; weak D call: TRBD2 (7 bases). The ends were cut back, 2 bases at V and 7 bases at J, with 15 bases in the middle. Germline CDR1 and CDR2: MNHEY and SVGAGI. The CDR3 has 14 residues.